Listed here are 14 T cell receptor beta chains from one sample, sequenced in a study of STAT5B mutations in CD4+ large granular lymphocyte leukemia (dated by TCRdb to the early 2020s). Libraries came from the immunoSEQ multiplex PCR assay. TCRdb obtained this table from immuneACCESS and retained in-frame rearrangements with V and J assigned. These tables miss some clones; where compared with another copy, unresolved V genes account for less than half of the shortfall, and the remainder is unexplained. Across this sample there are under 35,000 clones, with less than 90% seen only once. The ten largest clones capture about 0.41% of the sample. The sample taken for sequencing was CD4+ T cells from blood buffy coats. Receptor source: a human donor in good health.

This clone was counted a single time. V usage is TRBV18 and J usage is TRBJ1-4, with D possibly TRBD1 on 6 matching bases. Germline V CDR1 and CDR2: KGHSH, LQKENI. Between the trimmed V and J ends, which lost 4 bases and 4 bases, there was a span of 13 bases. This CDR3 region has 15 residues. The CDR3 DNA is TGTGCCAGCTCACAAGTACAGGGACGTAATGAAAAACTGTTTTTT. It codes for CASSQVQGRNEKLFF.

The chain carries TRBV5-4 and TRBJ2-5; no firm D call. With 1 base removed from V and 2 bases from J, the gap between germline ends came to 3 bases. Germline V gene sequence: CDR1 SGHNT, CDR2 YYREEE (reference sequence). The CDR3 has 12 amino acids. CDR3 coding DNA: TGTGCCAGCAGCTTGACACAAGAGACCCAGTACTTC. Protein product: CASSLTQETQYF.

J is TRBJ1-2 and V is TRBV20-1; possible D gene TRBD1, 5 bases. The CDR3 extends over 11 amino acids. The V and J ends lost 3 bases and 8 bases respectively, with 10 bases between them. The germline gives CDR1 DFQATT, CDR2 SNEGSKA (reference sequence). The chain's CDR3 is CSASGAGGYTF. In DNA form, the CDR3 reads TGCAGTGCTAGTGGGGCGGGGGGCTACACCTTC.

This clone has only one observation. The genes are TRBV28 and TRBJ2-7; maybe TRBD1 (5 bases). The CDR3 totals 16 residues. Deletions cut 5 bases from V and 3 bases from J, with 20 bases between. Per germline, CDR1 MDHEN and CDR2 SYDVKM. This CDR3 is CASSHKGGRALYEQYF. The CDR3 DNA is TGTGCCAGCAGTCATAAAGGCGGCAGGGCTCTCTACGAGCAGTACTTC. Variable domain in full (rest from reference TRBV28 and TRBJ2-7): DVKVTQSSRYLVKRTGEKVFLECVQDMDHENMFWYRQDPGLGLRLIYFSYDVKMKEKGDIPEGYSVSREKKERFSLILESASTNQTSMYLCASSHKGGRALYEQYFGPGTRLTVT.

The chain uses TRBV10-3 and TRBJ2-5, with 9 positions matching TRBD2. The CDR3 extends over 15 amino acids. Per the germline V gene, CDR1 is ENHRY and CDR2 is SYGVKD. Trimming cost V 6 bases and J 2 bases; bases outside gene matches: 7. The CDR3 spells CAISIAGVTQETQYF. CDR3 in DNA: TGTGCCATCAGCATAGCGGGAGTAACACAAGAGACCCAGTACTTC.

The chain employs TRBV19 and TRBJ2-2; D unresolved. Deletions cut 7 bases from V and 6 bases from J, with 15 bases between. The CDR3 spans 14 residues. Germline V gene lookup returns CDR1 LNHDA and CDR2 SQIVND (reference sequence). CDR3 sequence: CASTKNPNSGELFF. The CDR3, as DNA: TGTGCCAGTACCAAAAACCCCAATTCCGGGGAGCTGTTTTTT.

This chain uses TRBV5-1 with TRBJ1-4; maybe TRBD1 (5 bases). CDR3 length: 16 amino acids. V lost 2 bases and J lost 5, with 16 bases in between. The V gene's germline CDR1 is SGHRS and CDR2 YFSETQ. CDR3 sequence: CASSFGPLGENEKLFF. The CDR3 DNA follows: TGCGCCAGCAGCTTTGGCCCCCTGGGGGAAAATGAAAAACTGTTTTTT.

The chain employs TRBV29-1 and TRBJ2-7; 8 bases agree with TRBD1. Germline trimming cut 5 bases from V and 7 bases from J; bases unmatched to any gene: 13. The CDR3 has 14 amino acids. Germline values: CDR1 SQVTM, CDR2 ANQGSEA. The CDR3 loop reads CSVIPRQGAGEQYF. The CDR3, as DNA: TGCAGCGTTATCCCAAGGCAGGGGGCCGGGGAGCAGTACTTC.

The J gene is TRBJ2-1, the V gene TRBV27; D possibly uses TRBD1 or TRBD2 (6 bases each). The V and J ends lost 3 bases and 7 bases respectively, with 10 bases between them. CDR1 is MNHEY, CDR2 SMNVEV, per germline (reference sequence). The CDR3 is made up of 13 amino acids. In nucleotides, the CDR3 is TGTGCCAGCAGTTTTGGAGGGGGGAATGAGCAGTTCTTC. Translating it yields CASSFGGGNEQFF.

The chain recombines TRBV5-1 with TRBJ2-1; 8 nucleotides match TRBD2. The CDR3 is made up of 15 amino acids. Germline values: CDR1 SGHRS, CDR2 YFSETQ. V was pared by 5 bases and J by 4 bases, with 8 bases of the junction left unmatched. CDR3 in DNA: TGCGCCAGCAGAAGGGACGGCGGGAGGTACAATGAGCAGTTCTTC. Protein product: CASRRDGGRYNEQFF.

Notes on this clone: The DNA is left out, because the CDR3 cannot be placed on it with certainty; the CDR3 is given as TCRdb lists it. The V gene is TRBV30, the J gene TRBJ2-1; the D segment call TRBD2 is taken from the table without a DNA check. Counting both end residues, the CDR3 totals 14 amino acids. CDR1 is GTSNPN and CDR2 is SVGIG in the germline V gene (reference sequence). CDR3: CAWGPGTSGRAEFF.

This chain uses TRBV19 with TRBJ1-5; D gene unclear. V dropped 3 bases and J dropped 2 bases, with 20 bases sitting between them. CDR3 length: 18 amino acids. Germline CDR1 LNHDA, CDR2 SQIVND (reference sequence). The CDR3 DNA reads TGTGCCAGTAGTATTCAGCGAAGATCGGACTTTGGCAATCAGCCCCAGCATTTT. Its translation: CASSIQRRSDFGNQPQHF.

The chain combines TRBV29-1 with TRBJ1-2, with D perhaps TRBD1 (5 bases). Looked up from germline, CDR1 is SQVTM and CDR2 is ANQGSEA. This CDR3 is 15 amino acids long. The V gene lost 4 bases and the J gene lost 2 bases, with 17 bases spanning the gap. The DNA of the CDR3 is TGCAGCGTTGTCGCCGGGACGGCCCTCAACTATGGCTACACCTTC. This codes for CSVVAGTALNYGYTF. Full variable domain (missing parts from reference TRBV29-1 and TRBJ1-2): SAVISQKPSRDICQRGTSLTIQCQVDSQVTMMFWYRQQPGQSLTLIATANQGSEATYESGFVIDKFPISRPNLTFSTLTVSNMSPEDSSIYLCSVVAGTALNYGYTFGSGTRLTVV.

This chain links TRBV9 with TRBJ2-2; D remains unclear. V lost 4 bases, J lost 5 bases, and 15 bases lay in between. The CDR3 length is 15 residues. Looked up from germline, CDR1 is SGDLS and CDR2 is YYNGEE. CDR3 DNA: TGTGCCAGCAGCCTAGGATCCTTCGAAACCGGGGAGCTGTTTTTT. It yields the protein CASSLGSFETGELFF.